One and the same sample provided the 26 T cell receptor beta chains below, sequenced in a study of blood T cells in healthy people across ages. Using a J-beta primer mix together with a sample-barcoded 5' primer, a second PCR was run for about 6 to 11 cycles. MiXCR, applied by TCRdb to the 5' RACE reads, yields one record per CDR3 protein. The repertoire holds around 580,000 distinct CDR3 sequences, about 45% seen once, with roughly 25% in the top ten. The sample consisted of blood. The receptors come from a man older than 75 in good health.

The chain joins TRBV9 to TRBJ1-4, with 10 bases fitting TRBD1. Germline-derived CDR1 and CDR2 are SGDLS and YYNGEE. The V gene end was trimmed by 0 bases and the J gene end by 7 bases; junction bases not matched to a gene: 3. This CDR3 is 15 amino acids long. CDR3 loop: CASSVGGQGSEKLFF. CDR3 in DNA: TGTGCCAGCAGCGTAGGGGGACAGGGGTCTGAAAAACTGTTTTTT.

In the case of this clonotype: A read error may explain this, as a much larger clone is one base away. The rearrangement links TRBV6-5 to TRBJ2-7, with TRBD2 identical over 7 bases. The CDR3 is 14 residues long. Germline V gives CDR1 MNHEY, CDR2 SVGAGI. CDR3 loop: CAGSSGGAGYEQYF. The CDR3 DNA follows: TGTGCCGGCAGCTCCGGCGGAGCGGGGTACGAGCAGTACTTC.

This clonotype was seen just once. CDR3 in amino acids: CASAALAGRSEQFF. DNA for the CDR3: TGCGCCAGCGCGGCACTAGCGGGGAGGAGTGAGCAGTTCTTC. The V and J genes are TRBV5-1 and TRBJ2-1; TRBD2 matches at 10 bases. Trimming took 7 bases from V and 9 from J; bases not matched to a gene: 10. The CDR3 has 14 residues. From germline, CDR1 is SGHRS and CDR2 YFSETQ.

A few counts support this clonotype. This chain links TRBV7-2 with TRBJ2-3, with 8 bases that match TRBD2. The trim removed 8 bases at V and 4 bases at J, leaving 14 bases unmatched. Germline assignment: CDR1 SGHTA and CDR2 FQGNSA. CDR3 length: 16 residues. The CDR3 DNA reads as TGTGCCAGCTACGGGGGGGCACTAGCCGGGTCAGATACGCAGTATTTT. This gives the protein CASYGGALAGSDTQYF.

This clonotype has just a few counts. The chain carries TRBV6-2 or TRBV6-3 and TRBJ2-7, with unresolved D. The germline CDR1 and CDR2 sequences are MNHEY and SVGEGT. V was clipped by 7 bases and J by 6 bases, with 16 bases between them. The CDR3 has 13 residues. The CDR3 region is CASTPGPFIEQYF. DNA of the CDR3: TGTGCCAGCACACCCGGGCCTTTCATCGAGCAGTACTTC.

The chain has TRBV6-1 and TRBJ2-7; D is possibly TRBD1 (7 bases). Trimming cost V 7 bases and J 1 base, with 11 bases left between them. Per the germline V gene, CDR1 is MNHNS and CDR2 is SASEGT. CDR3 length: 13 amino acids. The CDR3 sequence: CASTQGGSYEQYF. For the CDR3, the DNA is TGTGCCAGCACTCAGGGGGGTTCCTACGAGCAGTACTTC.

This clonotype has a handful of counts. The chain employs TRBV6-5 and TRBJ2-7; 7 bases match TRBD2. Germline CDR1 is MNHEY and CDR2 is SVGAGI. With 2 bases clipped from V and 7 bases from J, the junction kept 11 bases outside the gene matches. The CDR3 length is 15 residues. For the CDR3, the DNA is TGTGCCAGCAGTTACGGGGCGGGAGTCTTCCATGAGCAGTACTTC. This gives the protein CASSYGAGVFHEQYF.

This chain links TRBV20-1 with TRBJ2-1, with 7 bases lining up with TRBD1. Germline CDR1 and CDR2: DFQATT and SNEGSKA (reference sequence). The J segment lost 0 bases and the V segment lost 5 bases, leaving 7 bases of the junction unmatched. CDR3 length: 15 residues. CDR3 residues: CSAGQDIFSYNEQFF. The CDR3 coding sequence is TGCAGTGCTGGACAGGATATCTTCTCCTACAATGAGCAGTTCTTC.

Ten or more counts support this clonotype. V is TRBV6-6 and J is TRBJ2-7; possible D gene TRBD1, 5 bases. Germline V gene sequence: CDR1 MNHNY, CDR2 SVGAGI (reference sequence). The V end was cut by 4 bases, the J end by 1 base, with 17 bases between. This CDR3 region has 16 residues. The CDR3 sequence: CASSLGALDVSYEQYF. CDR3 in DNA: TGTGCCAGCAGTTTAGGGGCCCTGGACGTGTCCTACGAGCAGTACTTC.

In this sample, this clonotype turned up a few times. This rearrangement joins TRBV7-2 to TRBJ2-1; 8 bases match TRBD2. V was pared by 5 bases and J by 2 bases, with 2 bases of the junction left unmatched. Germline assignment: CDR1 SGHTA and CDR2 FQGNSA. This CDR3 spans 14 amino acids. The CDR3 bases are TGTGCCAGCAGCCCGGGGGGGGCCTACAATGAGCAGTTCTTC. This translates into CASSPGGAYNEQFF.

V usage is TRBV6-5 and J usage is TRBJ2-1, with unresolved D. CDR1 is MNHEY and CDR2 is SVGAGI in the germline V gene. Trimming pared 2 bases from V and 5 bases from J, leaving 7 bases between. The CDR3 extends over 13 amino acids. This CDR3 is CASSYPGHNEQFF. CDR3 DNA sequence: TGTGCCAGCAGTTACCCCGGGCACAATGAGCAGTTCTTC.

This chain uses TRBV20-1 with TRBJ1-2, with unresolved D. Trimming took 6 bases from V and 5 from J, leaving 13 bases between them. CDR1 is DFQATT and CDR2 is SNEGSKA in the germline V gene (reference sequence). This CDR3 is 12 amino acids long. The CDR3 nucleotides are TGCAGTGCCGGGCACGGTGAATATGGCTACACCTTC. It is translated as CSAGHGEYGYTF.

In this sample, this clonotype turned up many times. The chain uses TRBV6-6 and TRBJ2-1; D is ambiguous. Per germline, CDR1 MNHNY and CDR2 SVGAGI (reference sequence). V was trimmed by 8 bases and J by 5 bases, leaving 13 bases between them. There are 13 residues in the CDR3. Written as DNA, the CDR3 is TGTGCCAGCCTCGGCTACCCAAACAATGAGCAGTTCTTC. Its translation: CASLGYPNNEQFF.

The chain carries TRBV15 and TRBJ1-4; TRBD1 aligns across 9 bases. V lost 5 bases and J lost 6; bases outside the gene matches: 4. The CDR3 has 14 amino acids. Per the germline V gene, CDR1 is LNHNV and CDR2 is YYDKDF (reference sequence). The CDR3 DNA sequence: TGTGCCACCAGCGGGACAGGGTTTGATGAAAAACTGTTTTTT. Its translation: CATSGTGFDEKLFF.

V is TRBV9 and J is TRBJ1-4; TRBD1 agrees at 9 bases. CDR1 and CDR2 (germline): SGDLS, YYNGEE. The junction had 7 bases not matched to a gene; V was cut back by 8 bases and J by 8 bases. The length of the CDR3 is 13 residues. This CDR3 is CARQGAVGEKLFF. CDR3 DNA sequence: TGTGCCAGACAGGGGGCAGTCGGGGAAAAACTGTTTTTT.

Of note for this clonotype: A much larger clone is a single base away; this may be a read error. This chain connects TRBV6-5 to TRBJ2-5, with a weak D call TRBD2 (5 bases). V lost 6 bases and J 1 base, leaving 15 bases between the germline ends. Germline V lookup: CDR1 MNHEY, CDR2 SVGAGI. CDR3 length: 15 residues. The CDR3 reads CASRRGSVPQETQYF. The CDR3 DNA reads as TGTGCCAGCAGACGAGGGTCAGTTCCCCAAGAGACCCAGTACTTC.

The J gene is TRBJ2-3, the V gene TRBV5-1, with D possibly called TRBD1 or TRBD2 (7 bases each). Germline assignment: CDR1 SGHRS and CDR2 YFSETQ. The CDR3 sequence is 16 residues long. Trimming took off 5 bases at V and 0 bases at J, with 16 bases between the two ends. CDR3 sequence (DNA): TGCGCCAGCAGAGAGGGAGGGGGCGTCAGCACAGATACGCAGTATTTT. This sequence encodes CASREGGGVSTDTQYF.

CDR3: CASATGRGTETQYF. Here the CDR3 DNA reads TGTGCCAGCGCAACAGGTCGTGGAACTGAGACCCAGTACTTC. The J gene is TRBJ2-5, the V gene TRBV11-1; D might be TRBD1 (5 bases). Between the trimmed V and J ends, which lost 8 bases and 5 bases, there was a span of 18 bases. The CDR3 is 14 amino acids. Germline V gene data show CDR1 as SGHAT and CDR2 as FQDESV (reference sequence).

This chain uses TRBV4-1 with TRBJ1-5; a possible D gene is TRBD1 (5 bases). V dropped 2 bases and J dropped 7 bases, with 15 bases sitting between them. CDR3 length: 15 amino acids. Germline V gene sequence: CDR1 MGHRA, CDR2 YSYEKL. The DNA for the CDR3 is TGCGCCAGCAGCCAAAACCGGGGGGTTGGGCAGCCCCAGCATTTT. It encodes CASSQNRGVGQPQHF.

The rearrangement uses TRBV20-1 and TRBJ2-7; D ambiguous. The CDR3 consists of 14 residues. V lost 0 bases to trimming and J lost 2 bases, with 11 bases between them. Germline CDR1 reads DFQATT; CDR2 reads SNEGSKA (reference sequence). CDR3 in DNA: TGCAGTGCTAGAGATCTCAGTGGGGCCTACGAGCAGTACTTC. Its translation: CSARDLSGAYEQYF.

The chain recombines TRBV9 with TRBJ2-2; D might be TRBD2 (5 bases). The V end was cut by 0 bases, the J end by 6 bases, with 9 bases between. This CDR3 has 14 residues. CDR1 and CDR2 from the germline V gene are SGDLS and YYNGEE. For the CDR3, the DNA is TGTGCCAGCAGCGTAGCAGGAGGTGCCGGGGAGCTGTTTTTT. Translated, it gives CASSVAGGAGELFF.

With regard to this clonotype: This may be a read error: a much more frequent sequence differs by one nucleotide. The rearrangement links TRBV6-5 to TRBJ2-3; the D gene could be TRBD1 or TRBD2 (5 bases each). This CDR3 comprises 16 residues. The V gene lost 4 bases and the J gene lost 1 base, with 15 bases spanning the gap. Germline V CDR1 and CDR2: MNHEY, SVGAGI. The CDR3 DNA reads TGTGCCAGCAGTTCACCGGGACGAGCGGGCACAGATACGCAGTATTTT. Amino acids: CASSSPGRAGTDTQYF.

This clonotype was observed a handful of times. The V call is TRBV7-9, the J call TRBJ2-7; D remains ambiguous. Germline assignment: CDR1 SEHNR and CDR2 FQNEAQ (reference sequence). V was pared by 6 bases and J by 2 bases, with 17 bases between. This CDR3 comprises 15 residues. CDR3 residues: CASSARGKGTYEQYF. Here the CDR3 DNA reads TGTGCCAGCAGTGCGAGAGGAAAAGGTACCTACGAGCAGTACTTC.

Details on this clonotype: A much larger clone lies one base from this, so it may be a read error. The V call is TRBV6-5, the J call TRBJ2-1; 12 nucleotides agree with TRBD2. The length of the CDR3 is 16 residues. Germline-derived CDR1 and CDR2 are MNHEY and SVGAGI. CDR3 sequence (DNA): TGTACCAGCAGACCCTTTTGGAGACTAGCGGGAGAGGAGCAGTTCTTC. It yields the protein CTSRPFWRLAGEEQFF.

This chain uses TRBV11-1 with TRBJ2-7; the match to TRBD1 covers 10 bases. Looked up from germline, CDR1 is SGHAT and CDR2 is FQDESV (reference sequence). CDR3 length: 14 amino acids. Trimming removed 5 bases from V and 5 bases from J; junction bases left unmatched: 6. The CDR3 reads CASSPQTGGDEQYF. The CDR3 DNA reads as TGTGCCAGCAGCCCACAGACAGGGGGCGACGAGCAGTACTTC.

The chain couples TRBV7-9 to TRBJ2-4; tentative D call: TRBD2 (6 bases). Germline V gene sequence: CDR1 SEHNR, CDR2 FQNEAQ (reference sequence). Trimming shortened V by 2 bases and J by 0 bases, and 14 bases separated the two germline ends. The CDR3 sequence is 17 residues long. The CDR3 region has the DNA TGTGCCAGCAGCTTATGGGAGGCAGGACTAGCCAAAAACATTCAGTACTTC. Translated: CASSLWEAGLAKNIQYF.